This TCR beta chain appears in the sequencing data of a study of T cell responses to AZD1222 COVID-19 vaccine. Some clones are missing from TCRdb's copy, which holds only in-frame ones; the method was immunoSEQ multiplex PCR. This sample carries 200,000 or so clones, about 90% of them seen once, and the ten largest clones take roughly 6%. Per the germline V gene, CDR1 is SGHDN and CDR2 is FVKESK. V was clipped by 0 bases and J by 8 bases; unmatched bases: 4. This CDR3 is 14 amino acids long. The clonotype comes from an adult in good health. The starting material was peripheral blood, obtained on day 0 of AZD1222 vaccination. The genes are TRBV14 and TRBJ1-3; 7 nucleotides line up with TRBD1. The CDR3 DNA follows: TGTGCCAGCAGCCAAGATCTACAGGGGTACACCATATATTTT. It translates to CASSQDLQGYTIYF.